Listed here are 28 T cell receptor beta chains from one sample, sequenced in a study of beta chain features in type 1 diabetes. The whole isolated RNA underwent reverse transcription, so sequencing captured expressed TCRB transcripts. This table comes from immunoSEQ multiplex PCR, and its TCRdb copy is limited to in-frame clones, with some not included. The table lists under 950,000 clones, about a sixth of them singletons. Sequenced input: naive CD4+ T cells from blood. The origin of the receptors is a woman aged 18-30 years in good health.

This clone has only one observation. The rearrangement links TRBV27 to TRBJ1-2; 8 bases agree with TRBD1. The germline V gene encodes CDR1 MNHEY and CDR2 SMNVEV (reference sequence). The CDR3 covers 16 residues. The V gene end was trimmed by 2 bases and the J gene end by 8 bases; junction bases not matched to a gene: 13. The CDR3, as DNA: TGTGCCAGCAGTTTAAGGGGACAGGTCCCATCTCGGGGCTACACCTTC. Its translation: CASSLRGQVPSRGYTF.

The chain carries TRBV4-3 and TRBJ2-1; D is perhaps TRBD1 (5 bases). There are 20 residues in the CDR3. Germline-derived CDR1 and CDR2 are LGHNA and YSLEER. Trimming left V 4 bases short and J 4 bases short, with 29 bases between. The CDR3 loop is CASSRRHPRAEPWGYNEQFF. The CDR3 nucleotides are TGCGCCAGCAGCCGACGACACCCCAGGGCGGAGCCCTGGGGTTACAATGAGCAGTTCTTC.

This clone was seen a handful of times. The CDR3 DNA reads as TGCGCCAGCAGCCAGGCTCTCCCCGATGAGCAGTTCTTC. This translates into CASSQALPDEQFF. The chain recombines TRBV4-1 with TRBJ2-1; D remains ambiguous. There are 13 residues in the CDR3. The germline gives CDR1 MGHRA, CDR2 YSYEKL. The V gene lost 3 bases and the J gene lost 8 bases, with 11 bases spanning the gap.

This clone was seen only a few times. The chain carries TRBV7-9 and TRBJ2-1; D tentatively fits TRBD1 or TRBD2 (5 bases each). The CDR3 sequence is 16 residues long. V lost 5 bases and J lost 12, with 26 bases in between. The V gene's germline CDR1 is SEHNR and CDR2 FQNEAQ (reference sequence). The CDR3 spells CASSKQLRDALRGQFF. The CDR3 DNA follows: TGTGCCAGCAGCAAACAGTTACGGGACGCTCTGAGGGGGCAGTTCTTC.

This rearrangement joins TRBV27 to TRBJ1-5; tentatively, D is TRBD1 (6 bases). Germline V gives CDR1 MNHEY, CDR2 SMNVEV (reference sequence). The CDR3 runs to 14 residues. V was shortened by 3 bases and J by 4 bases, with 10 bases between the two germline ends. CDR3: CASSLTGLNQPQHF. The CDR3 region has the DNA TGTGCCAGCAGTTTGACAGGATTGAATCAGCCCCAGCATTTT.

The chain is built from TRBV28 and TRBJ1-3; TRBD1 matches at 7 bases. Germline V gives CDR1 MDHEN, CDR2 SYDVKM. The V gene end was trimmed by 4 bases and the J gene end by 4 bases; junction bases not matched to a gene: 4. The CDR3 totals 14 residues. CDR3 DNA sequence: TGTGCCAGCAGTTACGGACAGGCGGGAAACACCATATATTTT. Translated: CASSYGQAGNTIYF.

This clone was seen a handful of times. This chain links TRBV19 with TRBJ1-3; D call uncertain. Per germline, CDR1 LNHDA and CDR2 SQIVND (reference sequence). The CDR3 sequence is 14 residues long. Trimming stripped 4 bases from V and 2 bases from J, with 9 bases between. This chain's CDR3 is CASSTTDTGNTIYF. The CDR3 nucleotides read TGTGCCAGTAGTACGACGGATACTGGAAACACCATATATTTT. Full variable domain (remainder filled in from reference TRBV19 and TRBJ1-3): DGGITQSPKYLFRKEGQNVTLSCEQNLNHDAMYWYRQDPGQGLRLIYYSQIVNDFQKGDIAEGYSVSREKKESFPLTVTSAQKNPTAFYLCASSTTDTGNTIYFGEGSWLTVV.

This clone was seen more than once but under ten times. The genes are TRBV9 and TRBJ2-1; weak D call: TRBD2 (5 bases). The CDR3 covers 14 residues. Trimming stripped 1 base from V and 5 bases from J, with 10 bases between. Germline V CDR1 and CDR2: SGDLS, YYNGEE. As DNA, the CDR3 is TGTGCCAGCAGCGTATGGTCGCGGGACAATGAGCAGTTCTTC. Its translation: CASSVWSRDNEQFF.

The rearrangement joins TRBV10-3 to TRBJ1-2; 8 bases fit TRBD1. This CDR3 contains 14 residues. The J segment lost 3 bases and the V segment lost 6 bases, leaving 6 bases of the junction unmatched. CDR1 and CDR2 (germline): ENHRY, SYGVKD. CDR3 DNA: TGTGCCATCAGAAGACAGGGGTTCGACTATGGCTACACCTTC. Amino acids: CAIRRQGFDYGYTF.

J is TRBJ2-5 and V is TRBV7-9; a possible D gene is TRBD1 (5 bases). Germline values: CDR1 SEHNR, CDR2 FQNEAQ (reference sequence). V was trimmed by 0 bases and J by 1 base, leaving 9 bases between them. The length of the CDR3 is 15 residues. CDR3 DNA sequence: TGTGCCAGCAGCTTAGCACTAACAGGCCAAGAGACCCAGTACTTC. Its translation: CASSLALTGQETQYF.

This chain uses TRBV4-3 with TRBJ2-1; 8 bases fit TRBD2. CDR3 length: 16 amino acids. V dropped 4 bases and J dropped 2; count of bases not matched to a gene: 7. CDR1 and CDR2 (germline): LGHNA, YSLEER. CDR3 nucleotide sequence: TGCGCCAGCAGCCTTCGGGAGGGCCTCACCTACAATGAGCAGTTCTTC. Translated: CASSLREGLTYNEQFF.

The rearrangement joins TRBV18 to TRBJ1-2; D is unclear. This CDR3 comprises 15 residues. Germline V gene lookup returns CDR1 KGHSH and CDR2 LQKENI. Trimming removed 2 bases from V and 4 bases from J, with 14 bases in between. The CDR3 nucleotides are TGTGCCAGCTCACCAAGTATGGTACAGTTCTATGGCTACACCTTC. The encoded protein is CASSPSMVQFYGYTF.

The V call is TRBV5-8, the J call TRBJ2-1; 11 bases line up with TRBD2. Per germline, CDR1 SGHTS and CDR2 YDEGEE. Trimming cost V 4 bases and J 9 bases; bases outside gene matches: 15. The CDR3 contains 17 residues. The CDR3 DNA sequence: TGTGCCAGCAGCCAAGTTTTTGGTAGCGGGAGGGCCGGTGAGCAGTTCTTC. It yields the protein CASSQVFGSGRAGEQFF.

In this sample, this clone turned up a few times. The chain uses TRBV27 and TRBJ2-1, with 7 nucleotides matching TRBD2. Germline CDR1 MNHEY, CDR2 SMNVEV (reference sequence). This CDR3 has 15 amino acids. J lost 1 base, V lost 4 bases, and 4 bases had no gene match. CDR3 amino acids: CASSYGGSSYNEQFF. The CDR3 nucleotides are TGTGCCAGCAGTTACGGCGGGAGTTCCTACAATGAGCAGTTCTTC.

This clone was recorded a few times. The same CDR3 also results from other DNA sequences found in this sample. The rearrangement uses TRBV27 and TRBJ2-3, with 8 nucleotides matching TRBD2. Germline lookup yields CDR1 MNHEY and CDR2 SMNVEV (reference sequence). J lost 0 bases, V lost 6 bases, and 2 bases had no gene match. The CDR3 sequence is 14 residues long. CDR3 protein: CASRASGSTDTQYF. The CDR3 bases are TGTGCCAGCAGGGCTAGCGGGAGCACAGATACGCAGTATTTT.

A word on this clone: Since the CDR3 does not end with the conserved phenylalanine or tryptophan, this likely comes from a read error. This CDR3 is CASSSTALNTEAFS. In DNA form, the CDR3 reads TGCGCCAGCAGCTCGACAGCCTTGAACACTGAAGCTTTCTCT. V gene TRBV5-1 combines with J gene TRBJ1-1, with D possibly TRBD1 on 5 matching bases. Germline CDR1 reads SGHRS; CDR2 reads YFSETQ. The CDR3 has 14 residues. V lost 3 bases to trimming and J lost 0 bases, with 9 bases between them.

This clone was seen a few times. The V and J genes are TRBV19 and TRBJ2-1; no firm D call. The CDR3 has 16 residues. The germline gives CDR1 LNHDA, CDR2 SQIVND (reference sequence). Deletions cut 6 bases from V and 6 bases from J, with 21 bases between. The CDR3 bases are TGTGCCAGTAGACCCTCAGTGAACCTTTTTACCAATGAGCAGTTCTTC. Protein sequence: CASRPSVNLFTNEQFF.

CDR3 bases: TGTGCCAGCAGCTTAGGGAGGACAGGGGGCCTCTACGAGCAGTACTTC. Translated: CASSLGRTGGLYEQYF. V is TRBV7-2 and J is TRBJ2-7; TRBD1 aligns across 11 bases. Germline V gene lookup returns CDR1 SGHTA and CDR2 FQGNSA. V shed 1 base, J shed 3 bases, and the junction held 5 bases outside the gene matches. The CDR3 loop spans 16 amino acids.

V usage is TRBV4-2 and J usage is TRBJ2-3, with TRBD1 matching over 8 bases. The CDR3 runs to 15 residues. With 2 bases clipped from V and 2 bases from J, the junction kept 3 bases outside the gene matches. Germline V CDR1 and CDR2: LGHNA, YNFKEQ. CDR3 nucleotide sequence: TGTGCCAGCAGCCAATGGGGACAGGCCACAGATACGCAGTATTTT. This gives the protein CASSQWGQATDTQYF.

The genes are TRBV7-8 and TRBJ2-5; TRBD2 aligns across 12 bases. Germline lookup yields CDR1 SGHVS and CDR2 FQNEAQ. V shed 2 bases and J 2 bases; nucleotides not matched to a gene: 3. The CDR3 length is 16 residues. CDR3 in amino acids: CASSLRTSGIQETQYF. CDR3 bases: TGTGCCAGCAGCTTAAGGACTAGCGGGATACAAGAGACCCAGTACTTC.

The V call is TRBV6-5, the J call TRBJ2-7; TRBD1 might be the D (7 bases). V gave up 8 bases and J gave up 2 bases, with 16 bases separating them. The germline CDR1 and CDR2 sequences are MNHEY and SVGAGI. The CDR3 sequence is 14 residues long. CDR3: CASRETGRPYEQYF. The CDR3 DNA reads as TGTGCCAGCCGGGAGACAGGGAGACCCTACGAGCAGTACTTC.

This clone was detected only a few times. The chain is built from TRBV28 and TRBJ2-7; no clear D gene. The CDR3 has 13 residues. Germline V gene sequence: CDR1 MDHEN, CDR2 SYDVKM. Deletions cut 3 bases from V and 2 bases from J, with 8 bases between. CDR3: CASSFSLAYEQYF. The CDR3 DNA reads TGTGCCAGCAGTTTTAGTTTGGCCTACGAGCAGTACTTC.

The J gene is TRBJ2-3, the V gene TRBV19; D not certain. V gave up 7 bases and J gave up 0 bases, with 14 bases separating them. Per the germline V gene, CDR1 is LNHDA and CDR2 is SQIVND (reference sequence). The CDR3 contains 15 residues. The CDR3 DNA sequence: TGTGCCAGTACCATGCGTCTTACAAGCACAGATACGCAGTATTTT. Protein: CASTMRLTSTDTQYF.

This clone was seen more than once but under ten times. This chain links TRBV7-9 with TRBJ2-2; the match to TRBD1 covers 8 bases. Unmatched junction bases numbered 1, after V lost 8 bases and J lost 2 bases. CDR1 and CDR2 (germline): SEHNR, FQNEAQ (reference sequence). The CDR3 contains 13 residues. CDR3 loop: CASGQGNTGELFF. DNA for the CDR3: TGTGCCAGCGGACAGGGCAACACCGGGGAGCTGTTTTTT.

With regard to this clone: The sample carries other DNA sequences with the same CDR3. The chain joins TRBV15 to TRBJ2-5, with 10 bases fitting TRBD1. Germline lookup yields CDR1 LNHNV and CDR2 YYDKDF (reference sequence). The CDR3 has 14 residues. With V trimmed by 3 bases and J by 5 bases, 3 bases remained unmatched. The CDR3 spells CATSRDRGFETQYF. The CDR3 DNA sequence: TGTGCCACCAGCAGGGACAGGGGGTTCGAGACCCAGTACTTC.

This clone appeared a few times. V usage is TRBV21-1 and J usage is TRBJ2-1; the DNA was not compared with TRBD2, the D call given in the table. TRBV21-1 is listed as a pseudogene. This CDR3 spans 18 amino acids. The CDR3 is CASSKVTSGTEGYNEQFF. Written as DNA, the CDR3 is TGTGCCAGCAGCAAAGTGACTAGCGGGACGGAGGGCTACAATGAGCAGTTCTTC.

This clone was seen only a few times. The CDR3 nucleotides read TGTGCCAGCAGTACCGACGGACAGGGACTAGCCAAAAACATTCAGTACTTC. It is translated as CASSTDGQGLAKNIQYF. The gene calls are TRBV28 and TRBJ2-4; 8 nucleotides align to TRBD1. Germline CDR1 is MDHEN and CDR2 is SYDVKM. V trimming: 5 bases; J trimming: 0 bases; junction bases outside the gene matches: 9. The CDR3 covers 17 residues.

This clone was seen only a few times. The V and J genes are TRBV28 and TRBJ2-1; 11 nucleotides match TRBD2. The CDR3 sequence is 13 residues long. CDR1 MDHEN and CDR2 SYDVKM come from the germline V gene. J gave up 14 bases and V 2 bases, and 5 bases lay outside the gene matches. The CDR3: CASSLDASGRKFF. CDR3 bases: TGTGCCAGCAGTTTAGACGCTAGCGGGAGGAAGTTCTTC.